This note documents a single T cell receptor beta chain sequence. This entry comes from a study of blood T cell repertoires in COVID-19. Across the whole study: PBMCs, B-cell-depleted T cells, or T cells provided the cDNA or gDNA that made up the material.

This CDR3 has 16 amino acids. V lost 1 base and J 0 bases, leaving 13 bases between the germline ends. Per germline, CDR1 MNHNS and CDR2 SASEGT. Clones were sequenced by immunoSEQ multiplex PCR, and TCRdb holds only the in-frame ones, with some missing. The table records about 140,000 clones, more than 85% of them present only once. This clonotype was obtained from a human donor in a cohort sampled during active COVID-19. The sequenced material came from peripheral blood. This sequence joins TRBV6-1 and TRBJ2-7; no definite D call. The CDR3 sequence is CASSEDSSFSSYEQYF. As DNA, the CDR3 is TGTGCCAGCAGTGAAGACAGCTCATTTAGCTCCTACGAGCAGTACTTC.